This entry is about one T cell receptor (beta chain). This record comes from a study of cytomegalovirus exposure and HLA in healthy donors. CDR1 and CDR2 (germline): SGHDT, YYEEEE. Germline trimming cut 3 bases from V and 7 bases from J; bases unmatched to any gene: 4. The CDR3 is 14 amino acids. Researchers ran the PCR with 60 Vbeta and 13 Jbeta primers. Produced via immunoSEQ multiplex PCR; TCRdb's table is partial and in-frame only. The sample carries approximately 78,000 clones, around 70% recorded once. This TCR derives from a middle-aged man in good health and CMV-seropositive. This chain links TRBV5-6 with TRBJ1-5, with 10 bases fitting TRBD1. The sequencing input was PBMCs. This CDR3 is CASSYGTGVQPQHF. CDR3 in DNA: TGTGCCAGCAGCTACGGGACAGGGGTACAGCCCCAGCATTTT. The full variable domain, its missing parts supplied by reference TRBV5-6 and TRBJ1-5, is DAGVTQSPTHLIKTRGQQVTLRCSPKSGHDTVSWYQQALGQGPQFIFQYYEEEERQRGNFPDRFSGHQFPNYSSELNVNALLLGDSALYLCASSYGTGVQPQHFGDGTRLSIL.